Following are 26 T cell receptor beta chains from one sample sequenced in a study of blood T cell repertoires in COVID-19 (dated by TCRdb to 2019 to 2021). The library was made by the immunoSEQ multiplex PCR assay. TCRdb retrieved this table from immuneACCESS and kept in-frame rearrangements only. Not all clones are present; in checked studies, unresolved V genes account for under half, and no reason is known for the remainder. The sample yields roughly 200,000 clones; around 83% were counted once. The top ten clones comprise approximately 8.4% of the sample. Sequenced: peripheral blood. These receptors were collected from a woman of 80 years or more with COVID-19, enrolled during active disease.

V gene TRBV7-3 combines with J gene TRBJ2-5, with 9 bases matching TRBD2. CDR3 size: 15 residues. The germline V gene encodes CDR1 SGHTA and CDR2 FQGTGA. V gave up 0 bases and J gave up 5 bases; unmatched junction bases: 4. CDR3: CASSLTSGRWETQYF. The CDR3 DNA sequence: TGTGCCAGCAGCTTAACTAGCGGGAGATGGGAGACCCAGTACTTC.

This clone was found a few times. The chain couples TRBV30 to TRBJ2-5; 9 bases align to TRBD1. The CDR3 consists of 14 residues. J was trimmed by 3 bases and V by 5 bases; bases with no gene match: 7. In germline, CDR1 is GTSNPN, CDR2 SVGIG (reference sequence). Written as DNA, the CDR3 is TGTGCCTGGTCCCTCGGGACAGGGAAAGAGACCCAGTACTTC. Protein product: CAWSLGTGKETQYF. The entire variable domain, with the rest obtained from reference TRBV30 and TRBJ2-5, is as follows: SQTIHQWPATLVQPVGSPLSLECTVEGTSNPNLYWYRQAAGRGLQLLFYSVGIGQISSEVPQNLSASRPQDRQFILSSKKLLLSDSGFYLCAWSLGTGKETQYFGPGTRLLVL.

The sample holds a few counts of this clone. This chain connects TRBV7-8 to TRBJ1-5; tentative D call: TRBD1 (5 bases). The germline V and J ends were trimmed by 2 bases and 9 bases, with 14 bases remaining between them. The CDR3 totals 14 residues. The V gene's germline CDR1 is SGHVS and CDR2 FQNEAQ. The CDR3 is CASSLLPREGPQHF. The CDR3 coding sequence is TGTGCCAGCAGCTTACTGCCCAGGGAAGGGCCCCAGCATTTT.

This chain connects TRBV19 to TRBJ1-2, with D possibly being TRBD1 (6 bases). V lost 3 bases to trimming and J lost 8 bases, with 13 bases between them. The CDR3 loop spans 13 amino acids. Germline V gene lookup returns CDR1 LNHDA and CDR2 SQIVND (reference sequence). The CDR3 loop is CASSIQGYYGYTF. In DNA form, the CDR3 reads TGTGCCAGTAGTATTCAGGGGTATTACGGCTACACCTTC.

This clone was seen a few times. The V gene is TRBV7-9, the J gene TRBJ1-2; the match to TRBD1 covers 8 bases. This CDR3 comprises 15 residues. J was trimmed by 6 bases and V by 5 bases; bases with no gene match: 11. CDR1 is SEHNR, CDR2 FQNEAQ, per germline (reference sequence). The CDR3 loop is CASSPQVQGANGYTF. CDR3 DNA sequence: TGTGCCAGCAGCCCCCAGGTTCAGGGGGCAAATGGCTACACCTTC.

The sample holds a few counts of this clone. V gene TRBV4-2 combines with J gene TRBJ1-1; no definite D call. Trimming cost V 1 base and J 11 bases, with 14 bases left between them. The germline V gene encodes CDR1 LGHNA and CDR2 YNFKEQ. There are 13 residues in the CDR3. The CDR3 spells CASSQVDPIGAFF. CDR3 DNA: TGTGCCAGCAGCCAAGTAGATCCTATCGGGGCTTTCTTT.

This clone has a handful of counts. This chain joins TRBV3-1 (or the pseudogene TRBV3-2) and TRBJ2-2, with 11 bases matching TRBD1. CDR3 size: 17 residues. V lost 4 bases to trimming and J lost 7 bases; unmatched junction nucleotides: 11. In germline, CDR1 is LGHDT, CDR2 YNNKEL (reference sequence). The CDR3 coding sequence is TGTGCCAGCAGCCCCTCACGGACAGGGGGCTTTGTCGGGGAGCTGTTTTTT. Its protein is CASSPSRTGGFVGELFF.

The chain carries TRBV6-4 and TRBJ2-7; D perhaps matches TRBD1 (6 bases). Germline assignment: CDR1 MRHNA and CDR2 SNTAGT. Trimming removed 6 bases from V and 7 bases from J, with 16 bases in between. This CDR3 has 13 amino acids. The CDR3 spells CASSRGPGLEQYF. The CDR3 nucleotides read TGTGCCAGCAGCAGGGGCCCAGGGTTGGAGCAGTACTTC.

This clone has at least ten counts. The V gene is TRBV5-1, the J gene TRBJ2-2; TRBD2 aligns across 12 bases. The junction had 6 bases not matched to a gene; V was cut back by 5 bases and J by 1 base. Germline V gene data show CDR1 as SGHRS and CDR2 as YFSETQ. The CDR3 is 17 amino acids. CDR3 protein: CASRGSTSGGNTGELFF. The CDR3 DNA follows: TGCGCCAGCAGAGGGTCGACTAGCGGGGGGAACACCGGGGAGCTGTTTTTT.

This clone was recorded once. The chain carries TRBV28 and TRBJ1-2, with 7 bases matching TRBD1. This CDR3 comprises 14 residues. The trim removed 6 bases at V and 7 bases at J, leaving 11 bases unmatched. The germline CDR1 and CDR2 sequences are MDHEN and SYDVKM. The chain's CDR3 is CASSPWAGGSGYTF. For the CDR3, the DNA is TGTGCCAGCAGCCCATGGGCAGGGGGTAGTGGCTACACCTTC.

Points on this clone: One junction end disagrees with the germline gene, perhaps due to a read error. The chain is built from TRBV10-1 and TRBJ1-1, with 9 nucleotides matching TRBD1. The germline V gene encodes CDR1 WNHNN and CDR2 SYGVQD (reference sequence). This CDR3 region has 12 residues. The CDR3 sequence: CASSEDGTGFMF. For the CDR3, the DNA is TGCGCCAGCAGTGAGGACGGGACAGGGTTTATGTTT.

The chain combines TRBV10-3 with TRBJ1-2; TRBD1 aligns across 8 bases. The germline gives CDR1 ENHRY, CDR2 SYGVKD. J lost 6 bases, V lost 2 bases, and 2 bases had no gene match. This CDR3 comprises 13 residues. DNA of the CDR3: TGTGCCATCAGTGAGACAGGGGGACATGGCTACACCTTC. Translating it yields CAISETGGHGYTF.

This clone was seen once. The chain recombines TRBV7-2 with TRBJ2-1, with 9 bases that match TRBD2. Trimming took 2 bases from V and 2 from J; bases not matched to a gene: 7. Germline loops: CDR1 SGHTA, CDR2 FQGNSA. The CDR3 is 17 residues long. CDR3 sequence: CASSLSPTSGAYNEQFF. The CDR3 bases are TGTGCCAGCAGCTTATCTCCGACTAGCGGAGCCTACAATGAGCAGTTCTTC.

The V and J genes are TRBV18 and TRBJ1-1, with 9 bases matching TRBD1. This CDR3 region has 15 residues. Looked up from germline, CDR1 is KGHSH and CDR2 is LQKENI. J gave up 2 bases and V 4 bases, and 5 bases lay outside the gene matches. CDR3 sequence: CASSLGQGRNTEAFF. The DNA of the CDR3 is TGTGCCAGCTCACTGGGACAGGGTAGAAACACTGAAGCTTTCTTT.

In DNA form, the CDR3 reads TGTGCCAGTCGGACTAGCGGGGCTACAGATACGCAGTATTTT. Protein: CASRTSGATDTQYF. This chain links TRBV27 with TRBJ2-3; 12 bases map to TRBD2. Trimming removed 9 bases from V and 3 bases from J; junction bases left unmatched: 4. CDR1 and CDR2 from the germline V gene are MNHEY and SMNVEV (reference sequence). This CDR3 contains 14 residues.

The chain combines TRBV30 with TRBJ2-5, with D maybe TRBD1 (6 bases). Deletions cut 4 bases from V and 4 bases from J, with 16 bases between. The CDR3 sequence is 14 residues long. The germline CDR1 and CDR2 sequences are GTSNPN and SVGIG (reference sequence). CDR3 residues: CAWTVLTGRETQYF. DNA for the CDR3: TGTGCCTGGACGGTACTGACAGGAAGAGAGACCCAGTACTTC.

The CDR3 sequence is CASSTRSNQPQHF. The CDR3, as DNA: TGTGCCAGCAGCACCCGGAGTAATCAGCCCCAGCATTTT. This chain links TRBV28 with TRBJ1-5; D is ambiguous. This CDR3 has 13 amino acids. The germline gives CDR1 MDHEN, CDR2 SYDVKM. V lost 6 bases and J lost 4, with 10 bases in between.

The chain links TRBV19 to TRBJ1-2; D gene unclear. Trimming left V 1 base short and J 1 base short, with 13 bases between. The CDR3 spans 16 residues. CDR1 LNHDA and CDR2 SQIVND come from the germline V gene (reference sequence). The CDR3 region has the DNA TGTGCCAGTAGTATAGGTGGGCAGTCGCATAACTATGGCTACACCTTC. Its protein is CASSIGGQSHNYGYTF.

The chain has TRBV7-8 and TRBJ2-3; tentatively, D is TRBD2 (7 bases). The germline V gene has CDR1 SGHVS and CDR2 FQNEAQ. This CDR3 is 14 amino acids long. V lost 6 bases to trimming and J lost 0 bases, with 10 bases between them. The DNA for the CDR3 is TGTGCCAGCAGGGGGGGGCGCAGCACAGATACGCAGTATTTT. This gives the protein CASRGGRSTDTQYF.

The rearrangement links TRBV5-1 to TRBJ1-1, with 7 bases lining up with TRBD1. This CDR3 spans 16 amino acids. J was trimmed by 0 bases and V by 0 bases; bases with no gene match: 5. CDR1 and CDR2 (germline): SGHRS, YFSETQ. The CDR3 coding sequence is TGCGCCAGCAGCTTGGCCGCAGGGGGAATGAACACTGAAGCTTTCTTT. It specifies CASSLAAGGMNTEAFF.

V and J are TRBV4-1 and TRBJ2-1; 8 nucleotides align to TRBD1. The V gene end was trimmed by 2 bases and the J gene end by 7 bases; junction bases not matched to a gene: 13. This CDR3 region has 17 residues. The germline gives CDR1 MGHRA, CDR2 YSYEKL. The CDR3 DNA is TGCGCCAGCAGCCAAAAGGACCTGACAGGGGTAAATAATGAGCAGTTCTTC. Amino acids: CASSQKDLTGVNNEQFF.

This sequence joins TRBV5-1 and TRBJ1-2; TRBD1 agrees at 10 bases. Germline CDR1 reads SGHRS; CDR2 reads YFSETQ. The CDR3 length is 13 residues. The ends lost 5 bases at V and 7 bases at J; junction bases unmatched: 5. The DNA of the CDR3 is TGCGCCAGCAGGGAAGGACAGGGGGGTGGCTACACCTTC. Translated: CASREGQGGGYTF.

The chain links TRBV14 to TRBJ2-7; D might be TRBD1 (6 bases). The germline gives CDR1 SGHDN, CDR2 FVKESK. V shed 4 bases and J shed 7 bases, with 14 bases lying between them. The CDR3 contains 13 residues. The CDR3 DNA follows: TGTGCCAGCAGCCGAGCAGGGGTGCAGGAGCAGTACTTC. This sequence encodes CASSRAGVQEQYF.

The chain couples TRBV5-1 to TRBJ1-3; TRBD1 agrees at 7 bases. The length of the CDR3 is 16 residues. The germline V gene has CDR1 SGHRS and CDR2 YFSETQ. The V gene end was trimmed by 3 bases and the J gene end by 9 bases; junction bases not matched to a gene: 15. This CDR3 reads CASSSPPGQARGTIYF. Here the CDR3 DNA reads TGCGCCAGCAGCTCGCCACCTGGACAGGCCAGGGGCACCATATATTTT.

V and J are TRBV6-5 and TRBJ2-1, with 13 bases aligning to TRBD2. Germline CDR1 and CDR2: MNHEY and SVGAGI. The CDR3 is 15 amino acids. V lost 6 bases and J lost 7; bases outside the gene matches: 6. CDR3 loop: CASRMTSGGRNEQFF. The CDR3 DNA reads TGTGCCAGCAGAATGACTAGCGGGGGGAGAAATGAGCAGTTCTTC.

This clone turned up a few times. V gene TRBV6-1 combines with J gene TRBJ1-2; weak D call: TRBD1 (6 bases). The germline CDR1 and CDR2 sequences are MNHNS and SASEGT. The CDR3 is 15 amino acids. Trimming cost V 0 bases and J 4 bases, with 12 bases left between them. The CDR3 nucleotides read TGTGCCAGCAGTGAAGCGGGGGCGCTTGGCTATGGCTACACCTTC. As protein: CASSEAGALGYGYTF.